There are a few counts of the clone carrying this TCR beta chain. The antigen is not known. This CDR3 has 13 amino acids. The ends were cut back, 6 bases at V and 7 bases at J, with 13 bases in the middle. Germline V gene data show CDR1 as ENHRY and CDR2 as SYGVKD. Unique molecular identifiers were built into the TCRbeta library. MiXCR was run by TCRdb on the PCR reads, yielding one entry per CDR3 protein. The data hold 800,000 to 1,000,000 distinct CDR3 sequences, with roughly 31% observed a single time. This record belongs to a study of T-cell reconstitution after alpha-beta-depleted transplantation in children. Findings and caveats of the study: At day 60, the high TCRbeta diversity found in some patients originated from recipient T cells and thymic progenitors that had survived. T-cell numbers and diversity one year post-transplant derived largely from freshly generated T cells. Several hundred expanded graft clones reportedly supplied alpha-beta T cells about two months after transplant.

This TCR came from a boy in the first two years of life who had a stem cell transplant for SCID, so the T cells may come from the graft donor. This chain links TRBV10-3 with TRBJ2-1, with D possibly TRBD1 on 6 matching bases. The sequenced sample was PBMCs, mostly from graft donor cells, obtained 360 days after TCRalphabeta/CD19-depleted stem cell transplant. The CDR3 DNA is TGTGCCATCAGAGCGGACAGACGAAATGAGCAGTTCTTC. It specifies CAIRADRRNEQFF.